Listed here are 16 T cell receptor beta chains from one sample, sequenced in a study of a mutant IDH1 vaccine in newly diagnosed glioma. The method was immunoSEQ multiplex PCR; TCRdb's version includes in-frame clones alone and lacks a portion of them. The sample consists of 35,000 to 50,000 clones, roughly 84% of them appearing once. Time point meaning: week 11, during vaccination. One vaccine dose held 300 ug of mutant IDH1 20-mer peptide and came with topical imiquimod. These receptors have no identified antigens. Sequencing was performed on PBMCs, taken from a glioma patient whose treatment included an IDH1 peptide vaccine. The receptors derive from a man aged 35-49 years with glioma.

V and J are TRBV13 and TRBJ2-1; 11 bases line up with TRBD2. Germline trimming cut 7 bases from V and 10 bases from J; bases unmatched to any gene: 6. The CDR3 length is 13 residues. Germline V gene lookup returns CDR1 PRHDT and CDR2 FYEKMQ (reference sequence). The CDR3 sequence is CASNEIAGGEQFF. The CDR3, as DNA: TGTGCCAGCAATGAAATAGCGGGGGGGGAGCAGTTCTTC. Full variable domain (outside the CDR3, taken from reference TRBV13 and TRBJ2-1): AAGVIQSPRHLIKEKRETATLKCYPIPRHDTVYWYQQGPGQDPQFLISFYEKMQSDKGSIPDRFSAQQFSDYHSELNMSSLELGDSALYFCASNEIAGGEQFFGPGTRLTVL.

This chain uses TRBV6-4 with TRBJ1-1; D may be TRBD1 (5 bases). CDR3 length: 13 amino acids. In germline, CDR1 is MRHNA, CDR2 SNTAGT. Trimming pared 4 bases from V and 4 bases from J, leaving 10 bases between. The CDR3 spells CASSVQGGTEAFF. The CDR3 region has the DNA TGTGCCAGCAGTGTCCAGGGAGGCACTGAAGCTTTCTTT.

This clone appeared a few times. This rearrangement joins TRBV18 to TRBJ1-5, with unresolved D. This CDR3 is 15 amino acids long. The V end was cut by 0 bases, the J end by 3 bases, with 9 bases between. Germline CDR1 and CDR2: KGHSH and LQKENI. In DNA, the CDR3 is TGTGCCAGCTCACCACCGTCCGGGCTCAATCAGCCCCAGCATTTT. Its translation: CASSPPSGLNQPQHF.

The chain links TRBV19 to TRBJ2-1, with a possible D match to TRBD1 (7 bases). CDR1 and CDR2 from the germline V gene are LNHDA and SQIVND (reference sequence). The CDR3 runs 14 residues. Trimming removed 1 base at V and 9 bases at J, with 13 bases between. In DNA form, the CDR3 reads TGTGCCAGTAGTATAGGTGCGGGACAGAGTGAGCAGTTCTTC. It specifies CASSIGAGQSEQFF. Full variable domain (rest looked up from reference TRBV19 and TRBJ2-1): DGGITQSPKYLFRKEGQNVTLSCEQNLNHDAMYWYRQDPGQGLRLIYYSQIVNDFQKGDIAEGYSVSREKKESFPLTVTSAQKNPTAFYLCASSIGAGQSEQFFGPGTRLTVL.

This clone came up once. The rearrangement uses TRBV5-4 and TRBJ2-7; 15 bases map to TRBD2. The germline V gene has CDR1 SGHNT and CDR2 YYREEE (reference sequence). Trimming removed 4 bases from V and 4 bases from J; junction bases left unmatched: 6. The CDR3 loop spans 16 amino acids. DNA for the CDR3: TGTGCCAGCAGCAAAGGACTAGCGGGAGGGAATTACGAGCAGTACTTC. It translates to CASSKGLAGGNYEQYF.

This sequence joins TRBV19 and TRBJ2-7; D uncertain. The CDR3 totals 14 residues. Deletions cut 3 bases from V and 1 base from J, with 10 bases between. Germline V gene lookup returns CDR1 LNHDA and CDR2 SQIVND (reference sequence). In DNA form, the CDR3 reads TGTGCCAGTAGTATCAACGACATGTCCTACGAGCAGTACTTC. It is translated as CASSINDMSYEQYF.

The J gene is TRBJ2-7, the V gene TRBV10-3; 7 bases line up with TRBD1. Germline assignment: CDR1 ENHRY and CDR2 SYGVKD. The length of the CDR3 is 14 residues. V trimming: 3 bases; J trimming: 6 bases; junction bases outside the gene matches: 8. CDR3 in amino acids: CAISEGGAASEQYF. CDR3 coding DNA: TGTGCCATCAGTGAAGGGGGCGCGGCATCCGAGCAGTACTTC.

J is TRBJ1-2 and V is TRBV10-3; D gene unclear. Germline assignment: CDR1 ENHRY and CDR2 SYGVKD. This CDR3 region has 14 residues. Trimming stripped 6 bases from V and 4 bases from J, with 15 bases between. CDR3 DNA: TGTGCCATCAGGGATGCCCAGCGGACCTATGGCTACACCTTC. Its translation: CAIRDAQRTYGYTF.

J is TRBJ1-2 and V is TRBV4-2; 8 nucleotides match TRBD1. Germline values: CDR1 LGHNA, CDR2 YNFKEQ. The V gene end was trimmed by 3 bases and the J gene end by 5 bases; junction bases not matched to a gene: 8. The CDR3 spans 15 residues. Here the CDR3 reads CASSHTTGGYYGYTF. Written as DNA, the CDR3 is TGTGCCAGCAGCCATACAACAGGGGGGTATTATGGCTACACCTTC.

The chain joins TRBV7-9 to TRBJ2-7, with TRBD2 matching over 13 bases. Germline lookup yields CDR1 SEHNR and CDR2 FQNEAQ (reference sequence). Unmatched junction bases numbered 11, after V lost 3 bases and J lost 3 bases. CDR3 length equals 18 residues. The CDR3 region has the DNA TGTGCCAGCAGCTTTACCCGGACTAGCGGGAGATCGTTCTACGAGCAGTACTTC. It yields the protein CASSFTRTSGRSFYEQYF.

DNA for the CDR3: TGCAGCGTGAGGGTGACAGGGCTCTACGAGCAGTACTTC. Protein sequence: CSVRVTGLYEQYF. The V call is TRBV29-1, the J call TRBJ2-7; 7 bases line up with TRBD1. Germline V gene sequence: CDR1 SQVTM, CDR2 ANQGSEA. Trimming cost V 6 bases and J 3 bases; bases outside gene matches: 8. The CDR3 runs 13 residues.

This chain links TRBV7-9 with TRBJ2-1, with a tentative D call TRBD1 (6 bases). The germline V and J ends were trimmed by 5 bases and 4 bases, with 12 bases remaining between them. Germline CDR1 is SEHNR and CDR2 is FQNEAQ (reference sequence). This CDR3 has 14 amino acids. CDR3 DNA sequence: TGTGCCAGCAGCAAAGGACAGTCATACAATGAGCAGTTCTTC. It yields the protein CASSKGQSYNEQFF.

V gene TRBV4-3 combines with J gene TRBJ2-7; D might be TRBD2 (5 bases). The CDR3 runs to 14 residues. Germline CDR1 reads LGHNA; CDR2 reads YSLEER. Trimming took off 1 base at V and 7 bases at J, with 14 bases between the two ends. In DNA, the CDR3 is TGCGCCAGCAGCCAAGTGGCGGCCCAGCGGGAGCAGTACTTC. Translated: CASSQVAAQREQYF.

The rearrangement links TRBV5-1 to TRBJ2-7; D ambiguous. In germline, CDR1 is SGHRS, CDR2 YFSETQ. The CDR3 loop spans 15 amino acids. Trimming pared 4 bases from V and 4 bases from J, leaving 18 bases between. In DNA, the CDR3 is TGCGCCAGCAGCCAGTTCCTGTCGTCGGCATACGAGCAGTACTTC. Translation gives CASSQFLSSAYEQYF. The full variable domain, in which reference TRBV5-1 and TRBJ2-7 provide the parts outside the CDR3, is KAGVTQTPRYLIKTRGQQVTLSCSPISGHRSVSWYQQTPGQGLQFLFEYFSETQRNKGNFPGRFSGRQFSNSRSEMNVSTLELGDSALYLCASSQFLSSAYEQYFGPGTRLTVT.

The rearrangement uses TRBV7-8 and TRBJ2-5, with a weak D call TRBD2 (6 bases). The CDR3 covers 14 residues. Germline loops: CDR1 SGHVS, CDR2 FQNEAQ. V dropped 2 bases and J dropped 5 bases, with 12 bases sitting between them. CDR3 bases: TGTGCCAGCAGCTTAAGGAGGGACGGGGAGACCCAGTACTTC. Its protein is CASSLRRDGETQYF.

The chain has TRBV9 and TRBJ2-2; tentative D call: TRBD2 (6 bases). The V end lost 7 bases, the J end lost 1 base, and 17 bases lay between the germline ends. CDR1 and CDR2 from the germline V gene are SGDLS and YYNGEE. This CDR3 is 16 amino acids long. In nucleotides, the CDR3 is TGTGCCAGCGCCTCGAGTGGCGGGGTGAACACCGGGGAGCTGTTTTTT. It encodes CASASSGGVNTGELFF. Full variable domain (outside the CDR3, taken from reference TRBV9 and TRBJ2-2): DSGVTQTPKHLITATGQRVTLRCSPRSGDLSVYWYQQSLDQGLQFLIQYYNGEERAKGNILERFSAQQFPDLHSELNLSSLELGDSALYFCASASSGGVNTGELFFGEGSRLTVL.